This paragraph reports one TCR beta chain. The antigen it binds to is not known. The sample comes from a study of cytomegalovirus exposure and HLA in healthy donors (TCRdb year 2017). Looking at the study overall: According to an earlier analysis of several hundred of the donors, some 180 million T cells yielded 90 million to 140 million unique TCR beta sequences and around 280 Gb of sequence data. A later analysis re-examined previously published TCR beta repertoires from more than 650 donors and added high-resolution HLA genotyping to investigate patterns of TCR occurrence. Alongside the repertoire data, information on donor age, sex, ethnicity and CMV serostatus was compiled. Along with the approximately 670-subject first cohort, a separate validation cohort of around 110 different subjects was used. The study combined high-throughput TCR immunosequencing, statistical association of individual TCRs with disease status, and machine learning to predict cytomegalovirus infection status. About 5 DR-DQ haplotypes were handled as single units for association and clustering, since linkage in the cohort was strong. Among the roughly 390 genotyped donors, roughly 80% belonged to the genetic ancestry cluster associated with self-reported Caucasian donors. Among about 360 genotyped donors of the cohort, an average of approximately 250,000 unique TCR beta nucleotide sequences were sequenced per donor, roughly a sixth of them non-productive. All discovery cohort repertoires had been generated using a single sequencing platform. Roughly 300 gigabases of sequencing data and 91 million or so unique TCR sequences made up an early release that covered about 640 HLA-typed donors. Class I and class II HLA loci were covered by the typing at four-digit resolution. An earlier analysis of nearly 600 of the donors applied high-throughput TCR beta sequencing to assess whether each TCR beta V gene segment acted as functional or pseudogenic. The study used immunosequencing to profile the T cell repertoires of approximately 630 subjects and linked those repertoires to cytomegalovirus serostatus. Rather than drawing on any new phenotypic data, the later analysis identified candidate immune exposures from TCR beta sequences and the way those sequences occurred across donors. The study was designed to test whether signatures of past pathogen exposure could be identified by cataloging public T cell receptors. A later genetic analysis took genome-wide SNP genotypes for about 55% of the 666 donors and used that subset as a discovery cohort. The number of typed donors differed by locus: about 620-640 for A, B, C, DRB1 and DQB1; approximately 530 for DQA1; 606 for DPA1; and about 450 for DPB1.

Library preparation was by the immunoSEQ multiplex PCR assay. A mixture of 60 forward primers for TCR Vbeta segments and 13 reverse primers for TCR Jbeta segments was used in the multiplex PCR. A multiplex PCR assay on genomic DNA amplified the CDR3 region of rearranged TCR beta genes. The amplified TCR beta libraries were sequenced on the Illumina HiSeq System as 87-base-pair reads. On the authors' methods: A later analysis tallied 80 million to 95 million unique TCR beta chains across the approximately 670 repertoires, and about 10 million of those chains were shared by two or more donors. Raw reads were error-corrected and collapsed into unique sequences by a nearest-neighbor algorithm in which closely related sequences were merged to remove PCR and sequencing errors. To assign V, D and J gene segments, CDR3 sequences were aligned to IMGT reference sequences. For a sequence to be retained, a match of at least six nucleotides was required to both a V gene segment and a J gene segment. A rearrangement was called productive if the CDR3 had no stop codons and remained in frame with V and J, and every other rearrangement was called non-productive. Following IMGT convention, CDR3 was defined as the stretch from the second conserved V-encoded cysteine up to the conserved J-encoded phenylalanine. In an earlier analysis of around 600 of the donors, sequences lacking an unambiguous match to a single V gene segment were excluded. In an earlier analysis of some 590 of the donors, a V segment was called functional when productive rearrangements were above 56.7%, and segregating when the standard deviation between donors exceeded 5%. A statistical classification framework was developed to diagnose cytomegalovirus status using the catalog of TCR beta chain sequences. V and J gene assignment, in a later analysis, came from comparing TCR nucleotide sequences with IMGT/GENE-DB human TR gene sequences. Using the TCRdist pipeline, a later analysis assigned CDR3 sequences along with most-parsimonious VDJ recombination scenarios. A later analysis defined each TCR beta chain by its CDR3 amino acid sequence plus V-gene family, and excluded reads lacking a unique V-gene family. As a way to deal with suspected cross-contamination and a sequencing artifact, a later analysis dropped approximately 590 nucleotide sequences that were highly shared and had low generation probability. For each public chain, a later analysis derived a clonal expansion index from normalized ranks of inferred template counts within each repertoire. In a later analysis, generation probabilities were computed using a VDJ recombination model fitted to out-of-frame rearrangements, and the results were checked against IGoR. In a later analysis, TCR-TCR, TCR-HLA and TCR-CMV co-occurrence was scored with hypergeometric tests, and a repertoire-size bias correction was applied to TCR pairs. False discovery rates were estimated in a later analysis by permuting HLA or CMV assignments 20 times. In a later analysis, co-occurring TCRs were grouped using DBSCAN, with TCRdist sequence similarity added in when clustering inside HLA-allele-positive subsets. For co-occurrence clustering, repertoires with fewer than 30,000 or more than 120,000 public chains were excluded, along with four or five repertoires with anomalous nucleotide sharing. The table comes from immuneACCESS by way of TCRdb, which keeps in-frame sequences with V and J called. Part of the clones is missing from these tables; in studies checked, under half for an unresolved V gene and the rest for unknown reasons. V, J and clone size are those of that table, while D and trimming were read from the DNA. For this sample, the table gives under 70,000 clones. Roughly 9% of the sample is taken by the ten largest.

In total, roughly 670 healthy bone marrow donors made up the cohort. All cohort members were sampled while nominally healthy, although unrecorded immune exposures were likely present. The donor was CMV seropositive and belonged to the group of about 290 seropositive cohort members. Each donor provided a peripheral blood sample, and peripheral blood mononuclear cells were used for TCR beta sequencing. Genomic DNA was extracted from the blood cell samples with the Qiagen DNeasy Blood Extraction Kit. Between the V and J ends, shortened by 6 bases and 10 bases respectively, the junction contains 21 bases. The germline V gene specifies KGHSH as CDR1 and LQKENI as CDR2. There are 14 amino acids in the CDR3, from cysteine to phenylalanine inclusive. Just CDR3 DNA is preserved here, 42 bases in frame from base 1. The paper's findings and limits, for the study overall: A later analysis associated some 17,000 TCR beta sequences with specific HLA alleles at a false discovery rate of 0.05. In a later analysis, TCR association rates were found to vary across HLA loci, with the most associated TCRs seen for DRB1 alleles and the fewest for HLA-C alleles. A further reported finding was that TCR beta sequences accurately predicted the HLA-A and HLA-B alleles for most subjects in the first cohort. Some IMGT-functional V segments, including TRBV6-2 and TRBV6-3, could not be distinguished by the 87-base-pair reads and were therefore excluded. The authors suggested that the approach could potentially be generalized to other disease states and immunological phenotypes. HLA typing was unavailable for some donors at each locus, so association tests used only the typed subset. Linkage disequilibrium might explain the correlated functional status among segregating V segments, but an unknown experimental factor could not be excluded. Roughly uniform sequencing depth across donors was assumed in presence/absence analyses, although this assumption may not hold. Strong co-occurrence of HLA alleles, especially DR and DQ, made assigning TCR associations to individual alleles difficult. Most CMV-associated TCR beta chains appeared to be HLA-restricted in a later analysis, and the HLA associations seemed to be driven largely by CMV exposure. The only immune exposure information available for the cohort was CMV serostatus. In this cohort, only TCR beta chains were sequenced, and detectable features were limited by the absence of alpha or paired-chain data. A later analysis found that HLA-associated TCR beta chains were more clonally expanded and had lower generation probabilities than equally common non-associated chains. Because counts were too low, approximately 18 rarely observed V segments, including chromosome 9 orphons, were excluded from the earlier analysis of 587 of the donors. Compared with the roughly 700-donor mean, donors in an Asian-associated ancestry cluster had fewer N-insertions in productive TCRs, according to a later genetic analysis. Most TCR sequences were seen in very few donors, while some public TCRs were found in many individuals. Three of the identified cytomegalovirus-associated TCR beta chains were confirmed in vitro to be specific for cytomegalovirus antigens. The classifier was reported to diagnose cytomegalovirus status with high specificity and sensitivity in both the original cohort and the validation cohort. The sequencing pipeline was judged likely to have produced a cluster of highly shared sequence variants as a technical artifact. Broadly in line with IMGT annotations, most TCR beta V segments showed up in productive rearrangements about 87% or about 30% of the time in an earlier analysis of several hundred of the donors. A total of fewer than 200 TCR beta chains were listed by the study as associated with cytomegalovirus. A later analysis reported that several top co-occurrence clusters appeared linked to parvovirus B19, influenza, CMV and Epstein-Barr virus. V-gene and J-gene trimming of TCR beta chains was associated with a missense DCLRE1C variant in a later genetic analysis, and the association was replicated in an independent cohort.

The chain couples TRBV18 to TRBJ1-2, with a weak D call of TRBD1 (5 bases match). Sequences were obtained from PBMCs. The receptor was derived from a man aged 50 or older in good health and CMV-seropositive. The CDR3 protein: CASSLELGLGDYTF. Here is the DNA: TGTGCCAGCTCCCTAGAACTGGGGCTCGGAGACTACACCTTC.